The 22 T cell receptor beta chains listed next were all sequenced from one sample in a study of T cell responses to AZD1222 COVID-19 vaccine. The data were produced by immunoSEQ multiplex PCR, yet TCRdb's version contains in-frame clones alone and is incomplete. The data show some 150,000 clones, around 92% seen once. Sequencing used peripheral blood, obtained on day 0 of AZD1222 vaccination. The receptors stem from an adult in good health.

The chain has TRBV4-3 and TRBJ1-5; TRBD1 matches at 7 bases. V was clipped by 3 bases and J by 4 bases; unmatched bases: 6. The CDR3 consists of 15 residues. Germline V gene data show CDR1 as LGHNA and CDR2 as YSLEER. CDR3 in DNA: TGCGCCAGCAGCCAGACCGGGACAGCAAATCAGCCCCAGCATTTT. Translation gives CASSQTGTANQPQHF.

The genes are TRBV2 and TRBJ1-5, with D uncertain. Germline assignment: CDR1 SNHLY and CDR2 FYNNEI. Trimming left V 3 bases short and J 2 bases short, with 5 bases between. This CDR3 is 13 amino acids long. CDR3 loop: CASSEIGNQPQHF. In DNA form, the CDR3 reads TGTGCCAGCAGTGAGATTGGCAATCAGCCCCAGCATTTT.

This clone has only a few counts. The V call is TRBV5-4, the J call TRBJ2-2; D perhaps matches TRBD2 (5 bases). The germline V gene encodes CDR1 SGHNT and CDR2 YYREEE (reference sequence). This CDR3 region has 12 residues. Trimming shortened V by 2 bases and J by 6 bases, and 5 bases separated the two germline ends. The chain's CDR3 is CASSFGAGELFF. DNA of the CDR3: TGTGCCAGCAGCTTCGGGGCCGGGGAGCTGTTTTTT.

J is TRBJ2-5 and V is TRBV5-4, with D perhaps TRBD2 (7 bases). The V end was cut by 2 bases, the J end by 4 bases, with 9 bases between. CDR1 and CDR2 from the germline V gene are SGHNT and YYREEE (reference sequence). The CDR3 runs to 13 residues. The CDR3: CASSFGGLETQYF. The CDR3 DNA sequence: TGTGCCAGCAGCTTCGGGGGGCTAGAGACCCAGTACTTC. Supplemented by reference TRBV5-4 and TRBJ2-5, the full variable domain reads ETGVTQSPTHLIKTRGQQVTLRCSSQSGHNTVSWYQQALGQGPQFIFQYYREEENGRGNFPPRFSGLQFPNYSSELNVNALELDDSALYLCASSFGGLETQYFGPGTRLLVL.

This clone was seen only once. The chain has TRBV18 and TRBJ2-3; 8 nucleotides line up with TRBD1. After removal of 0 bases from V and 5 bases from J, the junction contained 4 bases not matched to a gene. Germline CDR1 is KGHSH and CDR2 is LQKENI. CDR3 size: 15 residues. The CDR3 sequence is CASSPPQGARDTQYF. DNA for the CDR3: TGTGCCAGCTCACCACCCCAGGGGGCAAGAGATACGCAGTATTTT.

This rearrangement joins TRBV4-3 to TRBJ1-5; possibly TRBD1 for D (5 bases). This CDR3 is 15 amino acids long. Germline-derived CDR1 and CDR2 are LGHNA and YSLEER. The germline V and J ends were trimmed by 0 bases and 5 bases, with 11 bases remaining between them. This chain's CDR3 is CASSQDSGNDQPQHF. CDR3 DNA: TGCGCCAGCAGCCAAGATTCAGGGAATGATCAGCCCCAGCATTTT.

CDR3 DNA sequence: TGTGCCAGCAGGGTCGACAGGGGACATGAGCAGTTCTTC. This sequence encodes CASRVDRGHEQFF. V is TRBV2 and J is TRBJ2-1; 8 nucleotides line up with TRBD1. CDR3 length: 13 residues. V was pared by 6 bases and J by 8 bases, with 6 bases of the junction left unmatched. Per the germline V gene, CDR1 is SNHLY and CDR2 is FYNNEI.

The rearrangement joins TRBV10-3 to TRBJ1-1; TRBD1 is a possible D gene (5 bases). V was shortened by 0 bases and J by 5 bases, with 16 bases between the two germline ends. The CDR3 is made up of 16 amino acids. The germline V gene encodes CDR1 ENHRY and CDR2 SYGVKD. The DNA of the CDR3 is TGTGCCATCAGTGAGTCGAAAGTGGGGGTTTGGACTGAAGCTTTCTTT. It encodes CAISESKVGVWTEAFF.

This rearrangement joins TRBV12-3 or TRBV12-4 to TRBJ1-3; D possibly corresponds to TRBD1 (6 bases). The CDR3 consists of 12 residues. The V and J ends lost 8 bases and 4 bases respectively, with 9 bases between them. The chain's CDR3 is CASWGTGNTIYF. CDR3 DNA sequence: TGTGCCAGCTGGGGGACAGGAAACACCATATATTTT.

The CDR3 is CASSGLGGDNSPLHF. In DNA form, the CDR3 reads TGTGCCAGCAGTGGACTGGGGGGGGATAATTCACCCCTCCACTTT. The genes are TRBV28 and TRBJ1-6, with D tentatively TRBD1 (5 bases). Per the germline V gene, CDR1 is MDHEN and CDR2 is SYDVKM. CDR3 length equals 15 residues. V was trimmed by 5 bases and J by 5 bases, leaving 13 bases between them.

The chain is built from TRBV7-6 and TRBJ2-3; TRBD1 is a possible D gene (6 bases). The V gene's germline CDR1 is SGHVS and CDR2 FNYEAQ. The CDR3 is 16 amino acids. Trimming pared 5 bases from V and 1 base from J, leaving 16 bases between. CDR3 amino acids: CASSPFYGGRTDTQYF. CDR3 nucleotides: TGTGCCAGCAGCCCGTTCTATGGGGGCCGCACAGATACGCAGTATTTT.

The chain recombines TRBV6-2 or TRBV6-3 with TRBJ2-1; 12 bases are a match to TRBD2. The germline gives CDR1 MNHEY, CDR2 SVGEGT. Unmatched junction bases numbered 2, after V lost 0 bases and J lost 2 bases. There are 17 residues in the CDR3. The CDR3 bases are TGTGCCAGCAGTTACTCTCGACTAGCGGGAGCCTACAATGAGCAGTTCTTC. It specifies CASSYSRLAGAYNEQFF.

This clone was recorded only once. The rearrangement joins TRBV3-1 (or the pseudogene TRBV3-2) to TRBJ2-3, with TRBD2 matching 8 bases. The trim removed 2 bases at V and 1 base at J, leaving 5 bases unmatched. CDR3 length equals 16 residues. CDR1 is LGHDT, CDR2 YNNKEL, per germline (reference sequence). The CDR3 loop reads CASSQQNSGGTDTQYF. CDR3 bases: TGTGCCAGCAGCCAACAGAATAGCGGGGGCACAGATACGCAGTATTTT.

The chain recombines TRBV15 with TRBJ1-4, with D possibly matching TRBD1 (5 bases). From germline, CDR1 is LNHNV and CDR2 YYDKDF (reference sequence). The CDR3 is made up of 13 amino acids. V gave up 8 bases and J gave up 5 bases, with 12 bases separating them. Here the CDR3 reads CATAGTENEKLFF. The CDR3 nucleotides are TGTGCCACCGCCGGGACCGAGAATGAAAAACTGTTTTTT. The full variable domain, rest sourced from reference TRBV15 and TRBJ1-4, is DAMVIQNPRYQVTQFGKPVTLSCSQTLNHNVMYWYQQKSSQAPKLLFHYYDKDFNNEADTPDNFQSRRPNTSFCFLDIRSPGLGDTAMYLCATAGTENEKLFFGSGTQLSVL.

V and J are TRBV7-9 and TRBJ1-1; no clear D. Trimming removed 5 bases from V and 1 base from J, with 8 bases in between. Germline loops: CDR1 SEHNR, CDR2 FQNEAQ (reference sequence). This CDR3 spans 13 amino acids. The CDR3 sequence: CASSPASNTEAFF. CDR3 sequence (DNA): TGTGCCAGCAGCCCGGCATCGAACACTGAAGCTTTCTTT.

This clone has only a few counts. CDR3 in amino acids: CASTIRGQSEAFF. In nucleotides, the CDR3 is TGTGCCAGCACCATACGGGGGCAGTCTGAAGCTTTCTTT. The V and J genes are TRBV6-5 and TRBJ1-1, with TRBD1 as a possible D gene (6 bases). Trimming left V 7 bases short and J 6 bases short, with 15 bases between. Germline CDR1 MNHEY, CDR2 SVGAGI. The CDR3 loop spans 13 amino acids.

This clone was observed a handful of times. At the DNA level, this CDR3 is encoded by other sequences in the same sample as well. The chain recombines TRBV3-1 (or the pseudogene TRBV3-2) with TRBJ1-1, with no clear D. Trimming removed 1 base at V and 1 base at J, with 4 bases between. CDR1 is LGHDT and CDR2 is YNNKEL in the germline V gene (reference sequence). The CDR3 sequence is 13 residues long. The CDR3 loop reads CASSQAGNTEAFF. In DNA form, the CDR3 reads TGTGCCAGCAGCCAAGCGGGGAACACTGAAGCTTTCTTT.

The genes are TRBV3-1 (or the pseudogene TRBV3-2) and TRBJ1-4, with 8 bases identical to TRBD1. The CDR3 is made up of 14 amino acids. V trimming: 0 bases; J trimming: 11 bases; junction bases outside the gene matches: 5. CDR1 is LGHDT, CDR2 YNNKEL, per germline (reference sequence). CDR3 loop: CASSQDWGTGKLFF. The CDR3 DNA sequence: TGTGCCAGCAGCCAAGATTGGGGGACAGGTAAACTGTTTTTT.

This chain uses TRBV7-8 with TRBJ2-3; 10 nucleotides match TRBD2. The junction had 13 bases not matched to a gene; V was cut back by 5 bases and J by 2 bases. CDR1 SGHVS and CDR2 FQNEAQ come from the germline V gene. The CDR3 contains 18 residues. The CDR3 nucleotides read TGTGCCAGCAGCGAAGGTGGGGGAGCGGGGGGGCCCACAGATACGCAGTATTTT. Protein sequence: CASSEGGGAGGPTDTQYF.

Worth noting for this clone: Other DNA sequences in the sample encode the same CDR3. The genes are TRBV6-4 and TRBJ2-2; D unresolved. The length of the CDR3 is 13 residues. Germline CDR1 and CDR2: MRHNA and SNTAGT. Trimming cost V 0 bases and J 5 bases, with 4 bases left between them. The chain's CDR3 is CASSDSATGELFF. CDR3 bases: TGTGCCAGCAGTGACTCTGCGACCGGGGAGCTGTTTTTT.

This chain joins TRBV7-9 and TRBJ1-6; D perhaps matches TRBD1 (6 bases). The V end was cut by 5 bases, the J end by 6 bases, with 14 bases between. The length of the CDR3 is 15 residues. Germline CDR1 reads SEHNR; CDR2 reads FQNEAQ (reference sequence). This CDR3 reads CASSLGAAANSPLHF. The CDR3, as DNA: TGTGCCAGCAGCCTGGGGGCAGCCGCTAATTCACCCCTCCACTTT.

This chain joins TRBV6-5 and TRBJ1-5; D is uncertain. Germline V gene data show CDR1 as MNHEY and CDR2 as SVGAGI. This CDR3 comprises 15 residues. V dropped 0 bases and J dropped 3 bases, with 9 bases sitting between them. The CDR3 DNA sequence: TGTGCCAGCAGTTACTCCTCCCAAGTCAATCAGCCCCAGCATTTT. As protein: CASSYSSQVNQPQHF.